The 26 T cell receptor beta chains below come from one sample, sequenced in a study of blood T cell repertoires in COVID-19. The method was immunoSEQ multiplex PCR; TCRdb's version includes in-frame clones alone and lacks a portion of them. The sample lists under 95,000 clones; 87% were seen once. What was sequenced was peripheral blood. The receptors were sampled from a man in his sixties with acute or convalescent COVID-19.

V is TRBV12-3 or TRBV12-4 and J is TRBJ1-6; D ambiguous. The CDR3 is made up of 13 amino acids. Trimming shortened V by 3 bases and J by 7 bases, and 7 bases separated the two germline ends. In DNA, the CDR3 is TGTGCCAGCAGTTTTGAGGAAAATTCACCCCTCCACTTT. It is translated as CASSFEENSPLHF.

This CDR3 is CASSLIGNTGELFF. CDR3 coding DNA: TGTGCCAGCAGCTTAATCGGGAACACCGGGGAGCTGTTTTTT. This sequence joins TRBV11-3 and TRBJ2-2; D remains ambiguous. This CDR3 region has 14 residues. The germline CDR1 and CDR2 sequences are SGHNT and YENEEA. Trimming removed 2 bases at V and 1 base at J, with 5 bases between.

The V and J genes are TRBV4-1 and TRBJ2-1; D is unclear. CDR1 and CDR2 from the germline V gene are MGHRA and YSYEKL. The CDR3 is 11 residues long. Trimming took off 8 bases at V and 5 bases at J, with 7 bases between the two ends. The CDR3 is CASQKNNEQFF. In DNA form, the CDR3 reads TGCGCCAGCCAAAAAAACAATGAGCAGTTCTTC.

This clone occurred once. The CDR3 coding sequence is TGTGCCAGCAGTTACTCGGTAACAGGTGTTGGCAATGAGCAGTTCTTC. It translates to CASSYSVTGVGNEQFF. The genes are TRBV6-2 or TRBV6-3 and TRBJ2-1; tentatively, D is TRBD1 (5 bases). The CDR3 runs 16 residues. CDR1 is MNHEY, CDR2 SVGEGT, per germline. The V gene lost 0 bases and the J gene lost 6 bases, with 15 bases spanning the gap.

On this clone: Other nucleotide sequences in the sample specify the same CDR3. This rearrangement joins TRBV5-1 to TRBJ2-7, with 9 nucleotides matching TRBD1. The CDR3 consists of 15 residues. CDR1 is SGHRS and CDR2 is YFSETQ in the germline V gene. The ends lost 2 bases at V and 2 bases at J; junction bases unmatched: 5. CDR3 nucleotide sequence: TGCGCCAGCAGCTTTGGTGGGACAGGGACCTACGAGCAGTACTTC. It translates to CASSFGGTGTYEQYF. Variable domain in full (rest from reference TRBV5-1 and TRBJ2-7): KAGVTQTPRYLIKTRGQQVTLSCSPISGHRSVSWYQQTPGQGLQFLFEYFSETQRNKGNFPGRFSGRQFSNSRSEMNVSTLELGDSALYLCASSFGGTGTYEQYFGPGTRLTVT.

The chain combines TRBV13 with TRBJ1-1, with 7 bases matching TRBD1. Germline V CDR1 and CDR2: PRHDT, FYEKMQ (reference sequence). The length of the CDR3 is 16 residues. V shed 3 bases and J 0 bases; nucleotides not matched to a gene: 7. The CDR3 sequence: CASSFRTGGMNTEAFF. CDR3 in DNA: TGTGCCAGCAGCTTTCGGACAGGAGGCATGAACACTGAAGCTTTCTTT.

J is TRBJ1-2 and V is TRBV29-1; D uncertain. The germline V and J ends were trimmed by 6 bases and 5 bases, with 10 bases remaining between them. The CDR3 spans 11 residues. The germline CDR1 and CDR2 sequences are SQVTM and ANQGSEA. CDR3 residues: CSVITGYGYTF. CDR3 nucleotides: TGCAGCGTAATTACGGGTTATGGCTACACCTTC.

This clone was counted a single time. This chain uses TRBV6-2 or TRBV6-3 with TRBJ2-3; 10 nucleotides align to TRBD1. Germline V lookup: CDR1 MNHEY, CDR2 SVGEGT. This CDR3 comprises 16 residues. Trimming removed 5 bases from V and 4 bases from J; junction bases left unmatched: 9. The CDR3 reads CASSHRDRGGSDTQYF. CDR3 nucleotide sequence: TGTGCCAGCAGTCATCGGGACAGGGGAGGGTCAGATACGCAGTATTTT.

This clone was detected only once. The chain links TRBV2 to TRBJ1-5; tentative D call: TRBD1 (6 bases). CDR1 and CDR2 from the germline V gene are SNHLY and FYNNEI. Deletions cut 5 bases from V and 4 bases from J, with 9 bases between. The CDR3 runs 13 residues. In DNA form, the CDR3 reads TGTGCCAGCAGTCGGCAGGGGAATCAGCCCCAGCATTTT. It yields the protein CASSRQGNQPQHF. Together with reference TRBV2 and TRBJ1-5, the CDR3 gives the full variable domain: EPEVTQTPSHQVTQMGQEVILRCVPISNHLYFYWYRQILGQKVEFLVSFYNNEISEKSEIFDDQFSVERPDGSNFTLKIRSTKLEDSAMYFCASSRQGNQPQHFGDGTRLSIL.

The sample holds one count of this clone. The chain combines TRBV5-5 with TRBJ1-6; no clear D gene. V lost 0 bases to trimming and J lost 0 bases, with 7 bases between them. The CDR3 contains 16 residues. CDR1 SGHKS and CDR2 YYEKEE come from the germline V gene (reference sequence). Here the CDR3 reads CASSLGLSSYNSPLHF. DNA for the CDR3: TGTGCCAGCAGCTTGGGACTGAGCTCCTATAATTCACCCCTCCACTTT.

V is TRBV9 and J is TRBJ2-7; D is unresolved. CDR3 length: 14 residues. Trimming took 0 bases from V and 2 from J, leaving 9 bases between them. From germline, CDR1 is SGDLS and CDR2 YYNGEE. The CDR3 region is CASSVDARTYEQYF. CDR3 sequence (DNA): TGTGCCAGCAGCGTAGACGCTAGAACCTACGAGCAGTACTTC. The full variable domain, completed using reference TRBV9 and TRBJ2-7, is DSGVTQTPKHLITATGQRVTLRCSPRSGDLSVYWYQQSLDQGLQFLIQYYNGEERAKGNILERFSAQQFPDLHSELNLSSLELGDSALYFCASSVDARTYEQYFGPGTRLTVT.

The CDR3 DNA reads as TGTGCCAGCAGCTTACAAGCAAACACTGAAGCTTTCTTT. Residues: CASSLQANTEAFF. This chain links TRBV7-2 with TRBJ1-1; D is uncertain. This CDR3 spans 13 amino acids. CDR1 is SGHTA, CDR2 FQGNSA, per germline. Trimming pared 2 bases from V and 2 bases from J, leaving 6 bases between. The full variable domain, completed using reference TRBV7-2 and TRBJ1-1, is GAGVSQSPSNKVTEKGKDVELRCDPISGHTALYWYRQSLGQGLEFLIYFQGNSAPDKSGLPSDRFSAERTGGSVSTLTIQRTQQEDSAVYLCASSLQANTEAFFGQGTRLTVV.

The rearrangement uses TRBV15 and TRBJ1-2, with a tentative D call TRBD1 (5 bases). The V gene's germline CDR1 is LNHNV and CDR2 YYDKDF (reference sequence). V lost 5 bases and J 8 bases, leaving 12 bases between the germline ends. This CDR3 contains 12 residues. The CDR3 loop reads CATSGDSDGYTF. The CDR3 DNA is TGTGCCACCAGCGGTGACAGTGACGGCTACACCTTC. The complete variable domain, with remaining parts taken from reference TRBV15 and TRBJ1-2, reads DAMVIQNPRYQVTQFGKPVTLSCSQTLNHNVMYWYQQKSSQAPKLLFHYYDKDFNNEADTPDNFQSRRPNTSFCFLDIRSPGLGDTAMYLCATSGDSDGYTFGSGTRLTVV.

The gene calls are TRBV30 and TRBJ2-1; D possibly corresponds to TRBD1 (5 bases). CDR1 and CDR2 (germline): GTSNPN, SVGIG (reference sequence). This CDR3 has 13 residues. Deletions cut 7 bases from V and 8 bases from J, with 18 bases between. The DNA of the CDR3 is TGTGCCTTCTCCAGACAGCTACTCGATGAGCAGTTCTTC. It translates to CAFSRQLLDEQFF.

The rearrangement joins TRBV7-8 to TRBJ1-5, with D possibly being TRBD1 (6 bases). CDR3 length: 16 residues. Germline CDR1 and CDR2: SGHVS and FQNEAQ. With 2 bases removed from V and 6 bases from J, the gap between germline ends came to 17 bases. CDR3 sequence reads: CASSLRAGELFQPQHF. The CDR3 DNA is TGTGCCAGCAGCTTAAGAGCAGGGGAGTTATTTCAGCCCCAGCATTTT.

The V and J genes are TRBV29-1 and TRBJ2-3; D uncertain. This CDR3 is 14 amino acids long. The V gene's germline CDR1 is SQVTM and CDR2 ANQGSEA. The ends were cut back, 5 bases at V and 0 bases at J, with 12 bases in the middle. CDR3 amino acids: CSVRYATSTDTQYF. DNA of the CDR3: TGCAGCGTTCGTTATGCGACTAGCACAGATACGCAGTATTTT.

V and J are TRBV7-2 and TRBJ1-2, with TRBD1 matching 8 bases. The V gene end was trimmed by 5 bases and the J gene end by 7 bases; junction bases not matched to a gene: 6. The CDR3 spans 13 residues. Germline V CDR1 and CDR2: SGHTA, FQGNSA. The CDR3 coding sequence is TGTGCCAGCAGCCCCGGACAGGGTATTGGCTACACCTTC. Protein product: CASSPGQGIGYTF.

On this clone itself: A read error may produce the germline difference seen at one junction end. The chain carries TRBV7-7 and TRBJ2-7; 10 nucleotides align to TRBD1. This CDR3 comprises 14 residues. Germline V CDR1 and CDR2: SSHAT, FNYEAQ (reference sequence). The CDR3 here is CASSAGTGAYEQYF. Written as DNA, the CDR3 is TGTGCTAGCAGCGCCGGGACAGGGGCCTACGAGCAGTACTTC. Together with reference TRBV7-7 and TRBJ2-7, the CDR3 gives the full variable domain: GAGVSQSPRYKVTKRGQDVTLRCDPISSHATLYWYQQALGQGPEFLTYFNYEAQPDKSGLPSDRFSAERPEGSISTLTIQRTEQRDSAMYRCASSAGTGAYEQYFGPGTRLTVT.

This rearrangement joins TRBV6-5 to TRBJ2-3; 7 nucleotides agree with TRBD1. Germline V CDR1 and CDR2: MNHEY, SVGAGI. The CDR3 runs to 15 residues. V lost 0 bases and J lost 5; bases outside the gene matches: 5. CDR3 sequence reads: CASSYSFNRGDTQYF. In DNA, the CDR3 is TGTGCCAGCAGTTACTCGTTTAACAGGGGAGATACGCAGTATTTT.

The chain combines TRBV12-5 with TRBJ2-4; possible D gene TRBD2, 6 bases. The CDR3 loop spans 14 amino acids. The germline V and J ends were trimmed by 6 bases and 8 bases, with 17 bases remaining between them. CDR1 and CDR2 (germline): LGHNT, FRNRAP. CDR3 coding DNA: TGTGCTAGTGGGGCGGGGCTCTACCACGACATTCAGTACTTC. This gives the protein CASGAGLYHDIQYF.

This clone occurred a few times. The genes are TRBV6-5 and TRBJ1-4; 9 bases line up with TRBD1. The CDR3 has 14 residues. CDR1 MNHEY and CDR2 SVGAGI come from the germline V gene. V lost 7 bases to trimming and J lost 7 bases; unmatched junction nucleotides: 7. CDR3 loop: CASTLLTGGEKLFF. The CDR3 bases are TGTGCCAGCACCCTCCTGACAGGGGGTGAAAAACTGTTTTTT.

This chain joins TRBV11-2 and TRBJ2-7, with D possibly matching TRBD2 (6 bases). The CDR3 spans 17 residues. Trimming shortened V by 4 bases and J by 5 bases, and 24 bases separated the two germline ends. Germline CDR1 SGHAT, CDR2 FQNNGV. CDR3 region: CASSSFPGNGGAHEQYF. In DNA, the CDR3 is TGTGCCAGCAGCTCCTTTCCCGGGAACGGGGGTGCCCACGAGCAGTACTTC.

This clone was recorded a few times. DNA for the CDR3: TGTGCCAGCAGCAAATGTGGGGGCGAAAAACTGTTTTTT. Its translation is CASSKCGGEKLFF. This chain joins TRBV21-1 and TRBJ1-4; the DNA was not compared with TRBD1, the D call given in the table. TRBV21-1 is annotated as a pseudogene. The CDR3 is 13 residues long.

V and J are TRBV7-2 and TRBJ2-7, with 9 bases fitting TRBD2. J gave up 3 bases and V 1 base, and 4 bases lay outside the gene matches. The germline V gene encodes CDR1 SGHTA and CDR2 FQGNSA. The CDR3 consists of 15 residues. For the CDR3, the DNA is TGTGCCAGCAGCTTAGAGAGCGGGGGGTACTACGAGCAGTACTTC. It translates to CASSLESGGYYEQYF.

CDR3 region: CASSPKSPGNEQFF. The CDR3 DNA reads TGTGCCAGCAGCCCCAAGTCCCCAGGGAATGAGCAGTTCTTC. This chain joins TRBV5-4 and TRBJ2-1, with a possible D match to TRBD1 (5 bases). The CDR3 covers 14 residues. Trimming took 4 bases from V and 7 from J, leaving 15 bases between them. Germline CDR1 reads SGHNT; CDR2 reads YYREEE (reference sequence).

CDR3 nucleotide sequence: TGCAGTGCTAGTCTCCCCGGAGCCAGCACAGATACGCAGTATTTT. This sequence encodes CSASLPGASTDTQYF. The chain couples TRBV20-1 to TRBJ2-3, with D unresolved. The CDR3 runs 15 residues. V lost 3 bases and J lost 0, with 13 bases in between. Looked up from germline, CDR1 is DFQATT and CDR2 is SNEGSKA (reference sequence).